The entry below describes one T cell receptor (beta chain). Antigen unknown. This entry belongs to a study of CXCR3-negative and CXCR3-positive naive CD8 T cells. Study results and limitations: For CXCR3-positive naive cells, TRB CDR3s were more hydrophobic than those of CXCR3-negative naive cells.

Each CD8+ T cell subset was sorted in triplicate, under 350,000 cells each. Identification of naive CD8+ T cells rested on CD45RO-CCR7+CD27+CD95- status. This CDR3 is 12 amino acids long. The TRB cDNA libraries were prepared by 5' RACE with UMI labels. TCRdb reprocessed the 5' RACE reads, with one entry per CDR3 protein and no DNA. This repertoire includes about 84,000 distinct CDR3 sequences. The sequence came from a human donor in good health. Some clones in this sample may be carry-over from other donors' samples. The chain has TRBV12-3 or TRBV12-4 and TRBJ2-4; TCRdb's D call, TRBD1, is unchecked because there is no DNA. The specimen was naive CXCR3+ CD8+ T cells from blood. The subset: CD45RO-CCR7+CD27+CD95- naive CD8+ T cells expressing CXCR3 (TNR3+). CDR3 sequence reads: CATGDGKNIQYF.